Given below is one T cell receptor (beta chain) in context. Its antigen is unidentified. Each donor gave 9.5 to 10 milliliters of peripheral blood. These data originate in a study of blood T cells in healthy people across ages. Study-wide findings and caveats: Any changes in expanded clonotypes were possibly confounded, as donor CMV status remained unknown. One million T cells yielded diversity estimates that were considered underestimates. The study found TCR beta diversity correlated strongly with naive T cell percentage.

A sample-barcoded 5' primer and a J-beta primer mix were used in a second PCR of about 7 to 12 cycles. TCRdb reprocessed the 5' RACE reads with MiXCR, giving one entry per CDR3 protein. The table shows about 1,400,000 distinct CDR3 sequences, with about 43% occurring only once. Germline V gene lookup returns CDR1 SGDLS and CDR2 YYNGEE. V shed 8 bases and J shed 6 bases, with 13 bases lying between them. The CDR3 spans 12 residues. The specimen sequenced was blood. The rearrangement links TRBV9 to TRBJ2-3; no clear D gene. The receptor's source is a woman under 30 in good health. The CDR3 nucleotides are TGTGCCAGTGGGGTCGTATGGGATACGCAGTATTTT. Its protein is CASGVVWDTQYF.